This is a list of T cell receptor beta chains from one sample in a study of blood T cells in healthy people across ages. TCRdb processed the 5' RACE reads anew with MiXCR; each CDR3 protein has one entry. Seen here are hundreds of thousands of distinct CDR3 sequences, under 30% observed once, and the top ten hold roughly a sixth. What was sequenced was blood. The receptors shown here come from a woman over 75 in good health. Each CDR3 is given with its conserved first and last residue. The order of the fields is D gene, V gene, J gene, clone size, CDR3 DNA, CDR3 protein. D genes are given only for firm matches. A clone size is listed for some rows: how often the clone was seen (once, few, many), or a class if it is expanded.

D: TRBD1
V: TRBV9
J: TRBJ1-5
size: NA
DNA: TGTGCCAGCAGCGTAGGGGGACAGGGACTTCAGCCCCAGCATTTT
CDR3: CASSVGGQGLQPQHF

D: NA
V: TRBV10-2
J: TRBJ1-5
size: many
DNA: TGCGCCAGCAGTGATTCCAGGAGCAATCAGCCCCAGCATTTT
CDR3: CASSDSRSNQPQHF

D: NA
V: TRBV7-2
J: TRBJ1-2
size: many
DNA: TGTGCCAGCAGCTCACCAGGGGATTTCTATGGCTACACCTTC
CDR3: CASSSPGDFYGYTF

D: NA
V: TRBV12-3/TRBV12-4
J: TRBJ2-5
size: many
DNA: TGTGCCAGCAGTCCCCTTCTCAATGCCGGAGAGACCCAGTACTTC
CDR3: CASSPLLNAGETQYF

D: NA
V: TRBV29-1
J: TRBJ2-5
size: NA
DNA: TGCAGCGTTCCCTTAGGGGAGACCCAGTACTTC
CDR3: CSVPLGETQYF

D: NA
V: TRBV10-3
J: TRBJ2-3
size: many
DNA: TGTGCCATCAGTGAAAGGGGAACGGAGCCTGAGGACACGCAGTATTTT
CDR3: CAISERGTEPEDTQYF

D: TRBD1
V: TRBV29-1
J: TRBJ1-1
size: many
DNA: TGCAGCGTCCAACAACCCGGACAGGGGTGGACTGAAGCTTTCTTT
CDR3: CSVQQPGQGWTEAFF

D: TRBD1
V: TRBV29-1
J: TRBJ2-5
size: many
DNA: TGCAGCGTTAACACAGGGGACGGAGAGACCCAGTACTTC
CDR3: CSVNTGDGETQYF

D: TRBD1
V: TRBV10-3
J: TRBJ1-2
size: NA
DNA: TGTGCCATCGGGACAGGGGGTTCTAACTATGGCTACACCTTC
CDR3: CAIGTGGSNYGYTF

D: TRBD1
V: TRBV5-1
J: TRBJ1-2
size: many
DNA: TGCGCCAGCAGCGAAGGATCCGGGACAGGGGGACGGGGCTACACCTTC
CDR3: CASSEGSGTGGRGYTF

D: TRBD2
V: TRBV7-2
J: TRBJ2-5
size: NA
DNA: TGTGCCAGCAGCTTAGCGGTTGCGGGAGATAAGACCCAGTACTTC
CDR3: CASSLAVAGDKTQYF

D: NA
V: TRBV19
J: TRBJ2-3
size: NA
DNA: TGTGCCAGTAGTATACTTCCCGGACAGAGCACAGATACGCAGTATTTT
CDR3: CASSILPGQSTDTQYF

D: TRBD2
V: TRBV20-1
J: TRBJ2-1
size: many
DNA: TGCAGTGCTAGAGATCCCCCGGGACTAGCGGGGGGGCCGGAGTTCTTC
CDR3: CSARDPPGLAGGPEFF

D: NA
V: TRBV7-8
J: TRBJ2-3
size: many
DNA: TGTGCCAGCAGCCCCTTGGGGAAGCAGACTAGCACAGATACGCAGTATTTT
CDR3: CASSPLGKQTSTDTQYF

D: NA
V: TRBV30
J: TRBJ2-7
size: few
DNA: TGTGCCTGGACCCTAGGGGCGGGCGAGCAGTACTTC
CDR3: CAWTLGAGEQYF

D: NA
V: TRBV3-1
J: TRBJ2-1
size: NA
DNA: TGTGCCAGCAGCCCCCGAGGGATTTTAGGAGGCGGTAACAATGAGCAGTTCTTC
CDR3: CASSPRGILGGGNNEQFF

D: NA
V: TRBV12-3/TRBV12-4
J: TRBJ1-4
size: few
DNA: TGTGCCAGCAGTACTCGACAATACAATGAAAAACTGTTTTTT
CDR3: CASSTRQYNEKLFF

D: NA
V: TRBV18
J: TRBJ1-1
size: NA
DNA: TGTGCCAGCTCACCACGTACAAGGGAGGGGGAGTATGGTTTCTTT
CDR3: CASSPRTREGEYGFF

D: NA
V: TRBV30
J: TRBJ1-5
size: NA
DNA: TGTGCCTTTGACGGAGGACAGATTCTATCCGGCAATCAGCCCCAGCATTTT
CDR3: CAFDGGQILSGNQPQHF

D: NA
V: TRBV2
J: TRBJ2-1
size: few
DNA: TGTGCCAGCAGTGAAAGGGCAGGGAGCTCCTACAATGAGCAGTTCTTC
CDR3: CASSERAGSSYNEQFF

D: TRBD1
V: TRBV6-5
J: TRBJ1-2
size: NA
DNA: TGTGCCAGCAGTTACTCGAAACAGGGGGCCTATGGCTACACCTTC
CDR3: CASSYSKQGAYGYTF

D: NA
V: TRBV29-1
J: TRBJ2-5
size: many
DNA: TGCAGCGGAAGGAGGATAGCAGCCGAGACCCAGTACTTC
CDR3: CSGRRIAAETQYF

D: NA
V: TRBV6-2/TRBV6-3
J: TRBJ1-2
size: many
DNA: TGTGCCAGCAGTTACTCCGGTGTGGCTGGCTACACCTTC
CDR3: CASSYSGVAGYTF

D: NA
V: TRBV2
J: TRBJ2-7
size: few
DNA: TGTGCCAGCAGTGAGGGTCGGGGAGGACCCTACGAGCAGTACTTC
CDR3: CASSEGRGGPYEQYF

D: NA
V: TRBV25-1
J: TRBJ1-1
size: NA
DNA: TGTGCCAGCCTAAAAAACTTTAACACTGAAGCTTTCTTT
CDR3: CASLKNFNTEAFF

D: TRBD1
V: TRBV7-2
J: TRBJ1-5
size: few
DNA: TGTGCCAGCAGCTCCCAACAGGGGAGCAATCAGCCCCAGCATTTT
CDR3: CASSSQQGSNQPQHF

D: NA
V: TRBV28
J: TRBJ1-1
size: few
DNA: TGTGCCAGCAGTTTATCTCAGGGTAGGTTGGCTGAAGCTTTCTTT
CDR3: CASSLSQGRLAEAFF

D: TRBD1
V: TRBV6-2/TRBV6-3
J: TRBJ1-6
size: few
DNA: TGTGCCAGCAGCAACGTCGGGACAGAGCTATATAATTCACCCCTCCACTTT
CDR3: CASSNVGTELYNSPLHF

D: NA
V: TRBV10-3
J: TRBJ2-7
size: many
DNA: TGTGCCATCAGTGATTGGACCGAAGGAGGCGGTTACGAGCAGTACTTC
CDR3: CAISDWTEGGGYEQYF

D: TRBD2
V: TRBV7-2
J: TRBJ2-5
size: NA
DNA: TGTGCCAGCGTAGCGGGGGGGCCTAGCAATGAGCAGTACTTC
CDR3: CASVAGGPSNEQYF

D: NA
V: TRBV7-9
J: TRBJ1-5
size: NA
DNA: TGTGCCAGCAGCCCCCGATTTAGGGGCAATCAGCCCCAGCATTTT
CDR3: CASSPRFRGNQPQHF

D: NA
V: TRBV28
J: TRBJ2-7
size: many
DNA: TGTGCCAGTCGAGATGGCTACGAGCAGTACTTC
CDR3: CASRDGYEQYF